The clone carrying this T cell receptor (beta chain) was found once. Its target is unknown. With a much larger clone just one base away, this may be a read error. This sample was included in a study of T cells in Graves' hyperthyroidism and ophthalmopathy. Study results and limitations: Onset of ophthalmopathy came a median roughly 6.4 months after the model predicted it. Most clonotypes expanded in thyroid above 0.001 were likewise present in blood.

These patients, aged 18 to 65, had recently diagnosed hyperthyroidism lasting under 2 months. RNA transcripts served as the template for amplifying TCR beta CDR3 regions. First-round RT-PCR with HTBI primers amplified the TCR CDR3 region. TCRdb fed the multiplex PCR reads into MiXCR, producing one record per CDR3 protein. The sample includes roughly 750,000 distinct CDR3 sequences, 16% seen only once; the top ten take roughly 8%. Germline-derived CDR1 and CDR2 are KGHSH and LQKENI. The CDR3 extends over 14 amino acids. The specimen was blood. The origin of this receptor is a man younger than 30 with Graves' hyperthyroidism. The chain combines TRBV18 with TRBJ2-5, with D unclear. This chain's CDR3 is CASSPGELSETLYF. The DNA for the CDR3 is TGTGCCAGCTCACCAGGAGAACTATCGGAGACCCTGTACTTC.